This TCR beta chain is drawn from a study of human T cells and chemical hapten exposure (dated by TCRdb to the early 2020s). About the investigation overall: For sensitization, 2% DPC in acetone was applied to a 2 cm by 2 cm area of upper inner arm skin. Patients additionally received weekly therapeutic DPC doses to the scalp throughout the approximately 25-week study period. Patch tests used Finn chambers with 0.01% DPC on the upper back, scored after 6 days by International Contact Dermatitis Research Group standards. The mostly female patient cohort included alopecia areata with under or over 50% scalp involvement, alopecia totalis and alopecia universalis. Libraries were pooled for sequencing, and variation in per-sample TCR yields was attributed mainly to small differences in library volumes within the pool. The study tracked peripheral blood TCR repertoire changes in vivo during primary and secondary sensitization to the hapten diphenylcyclopropenone (DPC) in alopecia patients. Blood samples were taken from patients before sensitization (week 0) and at 2, 6 and about 24 weeks after DPC sensitization. Blood for TCR sequencing was provided by twenty-nine alopecia patients at one to four time points (pre-sensitization, 2, 6 and 24 weeks). Each blood RNA sample was used to sequence both TCR alpha and TCR beta chains.

With regard to this clonotype: Its antigen is not yet known. Base qualities are not at hand, and no much larger clone is one base apart.

The full study reports these points: After repeated subsampling, the strength of the expansion versus patch-test correlation and the threshold at which it became significant changed. Because every patient had alopecia, a presumed autoimmune disease, the patients' immune response might differ from that of healthy individuals. DPC sensitization did not change the number of TCRs with a frequency above 1 in 1000, and there was no evidence of changes in global repertoire structure. Significantly more large CDR3 similarity clusters were formed by expanded TCRs than by pre-sensitization or healthy control sets, consistent with antigen-driven responses. Patch test score correlated positively with the number of PT1 expanded TCRs, reaching significance at thresholds 8, 16 and 32 but not at 4.

From the cysteine through the phenylalanine, the CDR3 covers 14 amino acids. CDR3 DNA is the only sequence kept; it has 42 bases, read in frame from the first base. The germline V end is reduced by 5 bases and the J end by 5 bases; junction bases left unmatched: 5. The time point tag for this specimen amounts to: pre-sensitization, week 0. The treatment or condition tag for this specimen amounts to: therapeutic diphenylcyclopropenone sensitization with weekly scalp DPC. Total RNA was extracted from unfractionated whole blood collected in Tempus Blood RNA tubes. At each patch-test visit, blood was drawn before the patch test was applied. To be eligible, patients had to be aged 18 to 70, diagnosed with alopecia and judged suitable for DPC therapy, while pregnant patients were excluded. The library was built by means of RACE. Reads for this sample came from a NextSeq 500. During library preparation, unique molecular identifiers were attached to individual cDNA molecules so that TCRs could be counted quantitatively and reproducibly. Under the source paper's analysis protocol: The median number of TCRs per sample was approximately 93,000, ranging from about 20,000 to 750,000. V, J and CDR3 annotation of the TCR reads was carried out using the Decombinator software suite. For the PS versus PT1 abundance plots, all samples were subsampled to the same number of TCRs (28,000). Expanded TCRs were defined as absent before sensitization and observed at least eight times at the 2-week time point. TCRdb itself trimmed the public reads at Q25 with fastp, ran MiXCR and retained productive beta chains. A single entry per CDR3 protein holds the most common genes and DNA from its merged rows. TCRdb, rather than the study authors, made the V and J calls. For this sample there are approximately 52,000 distinct CDR3 sequences; approximately 9.7% appear just once. 9.5% to 10% of the sample comes from the top ten.

This chain joins TRBV12-3 or TRBV12-4 to TRBJ2-7, and TRBD1 matches 11 of the central bases. The source of this sequence is a woman in her 30s with alopecia areata. Some clones in this sample may be carry-over from other donors' samples. The sequenced sample was whole blood, obtained in connection with sensitization to the hapten diphenylcyclopropenone (DPC). Here is the DNA: TGTGCCAGCAGTACGGGACAGGGGGTCCACGAGCAGTACTTC. The encoded protein is CASSTGQGVHEQYF.